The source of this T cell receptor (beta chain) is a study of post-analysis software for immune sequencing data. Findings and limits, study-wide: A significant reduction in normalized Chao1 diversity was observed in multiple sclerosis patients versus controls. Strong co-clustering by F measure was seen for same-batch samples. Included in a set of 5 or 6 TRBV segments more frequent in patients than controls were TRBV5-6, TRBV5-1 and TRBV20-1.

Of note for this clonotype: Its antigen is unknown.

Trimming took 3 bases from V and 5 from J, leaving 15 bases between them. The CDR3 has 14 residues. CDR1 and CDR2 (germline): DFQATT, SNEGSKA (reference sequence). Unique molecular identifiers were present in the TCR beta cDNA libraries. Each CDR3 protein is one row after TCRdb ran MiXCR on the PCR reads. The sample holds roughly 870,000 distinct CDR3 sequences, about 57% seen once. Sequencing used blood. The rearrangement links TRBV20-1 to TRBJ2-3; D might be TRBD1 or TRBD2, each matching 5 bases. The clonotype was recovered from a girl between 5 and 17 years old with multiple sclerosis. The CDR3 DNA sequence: TGCAGTGCTAGCGGGGCCGTAGACGGAGATACGCAGTATTTT. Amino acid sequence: CSASGAVDGDTQYF.